One sample yielded the 18 T cell receptor beta chains listed below, sequenced in a study of cytomegalovirus exposure and HLA in healthy donors (dated by TCRdb to about 2017). The receptor library was made with the immunoSEQ multiplex PCR assay. A mixture of 60 forward primers for TCR Vbeta segments and 13 reverse primers for TCR Jbeta segments was used in the multiplex PCR. TCRdb holds this immuneACCESS table with in-frame rearrangements only. Some clones are missing; in checked studies, unresolved V genes explain under half, and the rest has no known cause. Across this sample there are 150,000 to 200,000 clones, with around three quarters seen only once. Around 1.5% of the sample goes to the ten largest clones. Material: PBMCs. These receptors all stem from a middle-aged man in good health and CMV-seronegative.

The gene calls are TRBV9 and TRBJ1-1; D unresolved. CDR1 and CDR2 from the germline V gene are SGDLS and YYNGEE. Trimming took off 7 bases at V and 0 bases at J, with 13 bases between the two ends. This CDR3 has 14 amino acids. This chain's CDR3 is CASVPRGMNTEAFF. The CDR3 nucleotides read TGTGCCAGCGTGCCCCGGGGAATGAACACTGAAGCTTTCTTT.

The chain couples TRBV7-3 to TRBJ2-5; D might be TRBD1 (6 bases). This CDR3 spans 14 amino acids. Germline CDR1 reads SGHTA; CDR2 reads FQGTGA. The ends were cut back, 5 bases at V and 1 base at J, with 11 bases in the middle. The CDR3 DNA follows: TGTGCCAGCAGCCAGGGGACGACCCAAGAGACCCAGTACTTC. Amino acid sequence: CASSQGTTQETQYF.

V and J are TRBV27 and TRBJ2-1, with 11 bases that match TRBD2. The germline gives CDR1 MNHEY, CDR2 SMNVEV (reference sequence). The CDR3 consists of 14 residues. With 10 bases clipped from V and 10 bases from J, the junction kept 12 bases outside the gene matches. CDR3 in DNA: TGTGCCACCCATTTAGCGGGAGGGCCTAGCGAGCAGTTCTTC. Translation: CATHLAGGPSEQFF.

This clone was counted between two and nine times. V usage is TRBV6-6 and J usage is TRBJ1-5; 9 positions match TRBD1. The J segment lost 4 bases and the V segment lost 6 bases, leaving 10 bases of the junction unmatched. Germline lookup yields CDR1 MNHNY and CDR2 SVGAGI (reference sequence). This CDR3 contains 16 residues. CDR3 nucleotides: TGTGCCAGCAGACGACGAGGACAGGGGAGTAATCAGCCCCAGCATTTT. Its protein is CASRRRGQGSNQPQHF.

CDR3 loop: CASSVTPGLRSSYNEQFF. The CDR3 nucleotides read TGTGCCAGCAGCGTAACACCGGGACTCCGGAGCTCCTACAATGAGCAGTTCTTC. V gene TRBV9 combines with J gene TRBJ2-1; TRBD2 might be the D (6 bases). The V and J ends lost 1 base and 0 bases respectively, with 17 bases between them. The germline V gene has CDR1 SGDLS and CDR2 YYNGEE. The CDR3 loop spans 18 amino acids.

The chain combines TRBV27 with TRBJ2-5; TRBD2 matches at 7 bases. The CDR3 contains 13 residues. The germline CDR1 and CDR2 sequences are MNHEY and SMNVEV (reference sequence). Unmatched junction bases numbered 2, after V lost 4 bases and J lost 3 bases. The CDR3 nucleotides read TGTGCCAGCAGTTCCCTAGCGGAAGAGACCCAGTACTTC. Its protein is CASSSLAEETQYF.

This clone was counted once. The chain links TRBV5-4 to TRBJ2-2; the match to TRBD1 covers 9 bases. Trimming cost V 3 bases and J 8 bases; bases outside gene matches: 8. Germline loops: CDR1 SGHNT, CDR2 YYREEE (reference sequence). The CDR3 runs to 15 residues. The CDR3 spells CASSWRTGDPGELFF. Here the CDR3 DNA reads TGTGCCAGCAGCTGGCGGACAGGGGATCCGGGGGAGCTGTTTTTT.

The chain combines TRBV6-5 with TRBJ2-1; D is ambiguous. V shed 6 bases and J shed 6 bases, with 12 bases lying between them. This CDR3 is built from 13 residues. From germline, CDR1 is MNHEY and CDR2 SVGAGI. CDR3 nucleotide sequence: TGTGCCAGCAGCCTACTTGCTTTCAATGAGCAGTTCTTC. Encoded protein: CASSLLAFNEQFF.

The chain employs TRBV6-6 and TRBJ2-1; 10 nucleotides align to TRBD2. Germline CDR1 is MNHNY and CDR2 is SVGAGI (reference sequence). The CDR3 totals 14 residues. J was trimmed by 4 bases and V by 11 bases; bases with no gene match: 8. This CDR3 is CALGGLAEYNEQFF. The CDR3 DNA reads TGTGCCTTGGGTGGACTAGCGGAGTACAATGAGCAGTTCTTC.

The chain has TRBV28 and TRBJ2-7, with TRBD2 identical over 7 bases. The CDR3 covers 11 residues. The germline V gene encodes CDR1 MDHEN and CDR2 SYDVKM. V lost 7 bases and J lost 3; bases outside the gene matches: 0. This CDR3 reads CASTSGYEQYF. CDR3 bases: TGTGCCAGCACTAGCGGCTACGAGCAGTACTTC.

The chain uses TRBV18 and TRBJ1-1; possible D gene TRBD1, 6 bases. Deletions cut 3 bases from V and 0 bases from J, with 17 bases between. The CDR3 spans 17 residues. The V gene's germline CDR1 is KGHSH and CDR2 LQKENI. The CDR3 here is CASSPSDSLMMNTEAFF. The CDR3 DNA reads TGTGCCAGCTCACCGTCGGACAGCCTAATGATGAACACTGAAGCTTTCTTT.

This clone was detected a few times. V and J are TRBV7-2 and TRBJ2-5, with TRBD1 matching 8 bases. The CDR3 contains 14 residues. V was clipped by 4 bases and J by 5 bases; unmatched bases: 6. The germline gives CDR1 SGHTA, CDR2 FQGNSA. The CDR3 DNA reads TGTGCCAGCAGCTCTAACACAGGGGGGGAGACCCAGTACTTC. Protein sequence: CASSSNTGGETQYF.

The chain has TRBV11-1 and TRBJ2-4; 10 bases are a match to TRBD2. From germline, CDR1 is SGHAT and CDR2 FQDESV (reference sequence). Germline trimming cut 1 base from V and 9 bases from J; bases unmatched to any gene: 9. The CDR3 runs 16 residues. The CDR3 is CASSLDPGLARRIQYF. CDR3 nucleotides: TGTGCCAGCAGCTTAGACCCGGGACTAGCGCGACGCATTCAGTACTTC.

This clone showed up just a few times. J is TRBJ1-5 and V is TRBV4-1, with D tentatively TRBD1 (5 bases). The V gene lost 1 base and the J gene lost 4 bases, with 14 bases spanning the gap. CDR3 length equals 16 residues. Germline V gene sequence: CDR1 MGHRA, CDR2 YSYEKL. CDR3 DNA: TGCGCCAGCAGCCAAGGTCCCCCGGGGGGTAATCAGCCCCAGCATTTT. It codes for CASSQGPPGGNQPQHF.

The chain links TRBV7-9 to TRBJ2-5; 7 bases are shared with TRBD2. The better agreement between TRBJ2-7 and the DNA end casts doubt on the J call. CDR1 is SEHNR and CDR2 is FQNEAQ in the germline V gene (reference sequence). The CDR3 is 16 residues long. The CDR3 coding sequence is TGTGCCAGCAGCCGGGAGGACACAGTGTTGCCCTACGAGCAGTACTTC. Translation: CASSREDTVLPYEQYF.

This chain uses TRBV4-1 with TRBJ1-1; TRBD1 matches 9 bases. Germline V gene sequence: CDR1 MGHRA, CDR2 YSYEKL. J lost 0 bases, V lost 0 bases, and 8 bases had no gene match. This CDR3 region has 18 residues. DNA for the CDR3: TGCGCCAGCAGCCAAGAAGGCGGACAGGGGACGATGAACACTGAAGCTTTCTTT. It encodes CASSQEGGQGTMNTEAFF.

The chain combines TRBV4-2 with TRBJ1-1; D is unclear. The CDR3 runs 14 residues. V dropped 2 bases and J dropped 1 base, with 8 bases sitting between them. The germline CDR1 and CDR2 sequences are LGHNA and YNFKEQ. CDR3 sequence: CASSQQIGNTEAFF. The CDR3 nucleotides are TGTGCCAGCAGCCAACAAATCGGGAACACTGAAGCTTTCTTT.

This clone was observed a handful of times. The chain couples TRBV18 to TRBJ2-3; 8 bases align to TRBD1. The germline gives CDR1 KGHSH, CDR2 LQKENI. V dropped 3 bases and J dropped 4; count of bases not matched to a gene: 6. The CDR3 sequence is 15 residues long. In nucleotides, the CDR3 is TGTGCCAGCTCACCCGGGACAGGTGGGGCAGATACGCAGTATTTT. Encoded protein: CASSPGTGGADTQYF.